This T cell receptor beta chain was captured by sequencing in a study of PD-1 blockade in mismatch repair-deficient tumors. The wider study: Enrolled about 2013-2016, patients had progressing, pretreated mismatch repair-deficient cancers of around 12 types.

In regard to this clone: Its antigen is undetermined. Other DNA variants within this sample encode the same CDR3.

Mismatch repair deficiency was confirmed in all patients, by PCR or immunohistochemistry. TCR sequencing covered three patients who responded to pembrolizumab. Assay used: immunoSEQ multiplex PCR; TCRdb lists only in-frame clones, some missing. The sample yields about 79,000 clones, approximately 80% seen once. This CDR3 contains 16 residues. V lost 4 bases, J lost 4 bases, and 6 bases stayed unmatched. Germline V gene sequence: CDR1 SGHTA, CDR2 FQGNSA. Study-wide results and caveats: Tumor-resident clones, often undetectable pretreatment in blood, expanded then contracted after pembrolizumab.

The gene calls are TRBV7-2 and TRBJ2-1; 11 nucleotides match TRBD2. This TCR came from an adult with mismatch repair-deficient cancer. The material was peripheral blood, obtained 44 weeks after starting pembrolizumab. The CDR3 DNA reads TGTGCCAGCAGCTCGCGCACTAGCGGGAGTTACAATGAGCAGTTCTTC. Its protein product is CASSSRTSGSYNEQFF.